This T cell receptor beta chain originates from a study of cytomegalovirus exposure and HLA in healthy donors. PCR amplification relied on 60 Vbeta primers (plus 13 Jbeta primers). In the original analysis: Roughly 10 million shared chains were among 80 million or so unique TCR beta chains counted in a later analysis. TCRdb's copy holds only in-frame clones and misses some; the assay was immunoSEQ multiplex PCR. V, J and clone size derive from that table, while D and trimming were established from the DNA sequence. The sample consists of about 150,000 clones, over 75% of them appearing once. This CDR3 has 14 amino acids. CDR1 is SGDLS and CDR2 is YYNGEE in the germline V gene. Between the trimmed V and J ends, which lost 7 bases and 2 bases, there was a span of 12 bases.

The chain couples TRBV9 to TRBJ2-2; D may be TRBD2 (7 bases). The TCR comes from a male donor in good health and CMV-seronegative. The sequenced material came from PBMCs. CDR3 amino acids: CASSPGGNTGELFF. In DNA, the CDR3 is TGTGCCAGCTCGCCGGGGGGCAACACCGGGGAGCTGTTTTTT.